A selection of T cell receptor beta chains follows, all from one sample in a study of spatial heterogeneity in lung cancer. TCRdb re-called the 5' RACE reads through MiXCR, storing one row per CDR3 protein. The sample carries approximately 82,000 distinct CDR3 sequences, around 12% recorded once. The sequencing here drew on PBMCs, taken at surgery. The receptors were gathered from a male donor with early-stage non-small cell lung cancer. The CDR3 runs from the conserved cysteine through the conserved F or W. The D gene is left open where the match is weak. Expanded clones get a size class; other rows say once, few or many, or leave the size out.

clone_size	v_call	d_call	j_call	cdr3_nt	cdr3_aa
.	TRBV5-1	.	TRBJ2-7	TGCGCCAGGAGCTTACAGGGAGACAACTACTCCTACGAGCAGTACTTC	CARSLQGDNYSYEQYF
.	TRBV20-1	.	TRBJ1-6	TGCAGTGCTAGCTCGGTTGGACTCTATAATTCACCCCTCCACTTT	CSASSVGLYNSPLHF
few	TRBV6-2/TRBV6-3	TRBD1	TRBJ1-2	TGTGCCAGCACGGACAGGGGAGGCTATGGCTACACCTTC	CASTDRGGYGYTF
few	TRBV2	TRBD2	TRBJ2-5	TGTGCCAGAGGAGTAGCGGGGGGCCTGAAGGAGACCCAGTACTTC	CARGVAGGLKETQYF
once	TRBV6-1	.	TRBJ2-3	TGTGCCAGCAGTCCCACCGGGCCTCACGGAAGCACAGATACGCAGTATTTT	CASSPTGPHGSTDTQYF
.	TRBV20-1	.	TRBJ1-2	TGCAGTGCTAGAGTATCAGGGTCGGGCGGCTACACCTTC	CSARVSGSGGYTF
many	TRBV6-1	.	TRBJ1-2	TGTGCCAGCAGTGGAGGCTGGATCTATGGCTACACCTTC	CASSGGWIYGYTF
few	TRBV5-1	.	TRBJ2-2	TGCGCCAGCAGCTTGGCCACAACGGGGGCTGCGAACACCGGGGAGCTGTTTTTT	CASSLATTGAANTGELFF
few	TRBV30	.	TRBJ2-1	TGTGCCTGGAGTCTACCCGTAGGTGAGCAGTTCTTC	CAWSLPVGEQFF
many	TRBV29-1	.	TRBJ1-1	TGCAGCGTTGAAGATCCCCGCAGGGAGACTGAAGCTTTCTTT	CSVEDPRRETEAFF
.	TRBV20-1	.	TRBJ1-1	TGCAGTGCCTCACTTAACACGAACACTGAAGCTTTCTTT	CSASLNTNTEAFF
few	TRBV19	TRBD1	TRBJ2-7	TGTGCCAGTAGTACCGGGACAGTCTACGAGCAGTACTTC	CASSTGTVYEQYF
.	TRBV19	TRBD2	TRBJ2-6	TGTGCCAGTAGTCCCGCGGGGGGGTTCGGGGCCAACGTCCTGACTTTC	CASSPAGGFGANVLTF
many	TRBV29-1	.	TRBJ1-1	TGCAGCGTTGCCAGGCTGGGTGGCACTGAAGCTTTCTTT	CSVARLGGTEAFF
.	TRBV18	TRBD2	TRBJ2-3	TGTGCCAGCTCTCCGACTAGCGCGTTAACAGATACGCAGTATTTT	CASSPTSALTDTQYF
few	TRBV10-3	TRBD1	TRBJ1-1	TGTGCCGCTCAGCCAAACAGGGGACAGATGAACACTGAAGCTTTCTTT	CAAQPNRGQMNTEAFF
few	TRBV5-6	TRBD1	TRBJ1-2	TGTGCCAGCAGCTTGGGGACAGGGCAGCACTATGGCTACACCTTC	CASSLGTGQHYGYTF
.	TRBV3-1	.	TRBJ2-3	TGTGCCAGCAGCCAGGACACAGATACGCAGTATTTT	CASSQDTDTQYF
many	TRBV13	.	TRBJ1-1	TGTGCCAGCAGGGGGAAGGGTTGGATCCAGGACACTGAAGCTTTCTTT	CASRGKGWIQDTEAFF
once	TRBV9	TRBD2	TRBJ2-1	TGTGCCAGCAGCCTTGCGGGGGGTCTAAATGAGCAGTTCTTC	CASSLAGGLNEQFF
.	TRBV7-2	.	TRBJ2-6	TGTGCCAGCAGCTTCCGGGGCTATATCTCTGGGGCCAACGTCCTGACTTTC	CASSFRGYISGANVLTF
many	TRBV12-5	.	TRBJ1-1	TGTGCTAGTGGTTTGACCCCGGTTGACACTGAAGCTTTCTTT	CASGLTPVDTEAFF
.	TRBV6-6	TRBD1	TRBJ2-7	TGTGCCAGCAAGACCGGGACAGGGGTTTACGAGCAGTACTTC	CASKTGTGVYEQYF
few	TRBV15	.	TRBJ2-2	TGTGCCACCAGGGGCCCAGGCACCGGGGAGCTGTTTTTT	CATRGPGTGELFF
many	TRBV7-8	.	TRBJ2-7	TGTGCCAGCAGCCCCCGCCGGGCCTACTACGAGCAGTACTTC	CASSPRRAYYEQYF
many	TRBV29-1	TRBD1	TRBJ1-1	TGCAGCGTAATCCCGGACAGGGGGCCGCTTGAAGCTTTCTTT	CSVIPDRGPLEAFF
few	TRBV20-1	TRBD2	TRBJ2-1	TGCAGTGCACGGACTAGCGGGAGTAGTAGTGAGCAGTTCTTC	CSARTSGSSSEQFF
.	TRBV19	TRBD1	TRBJ1-1	TGTGCCTCCGGGGGACAGGGGGCAGGCGCTTTCTTT	CASGGQGAGAFF
few	TRBV5-1	TRBD2	TRBJ2-3	TGCGCCAGCAGCTTGGCGCTAGCGGAGAGCACAGATACGCAGTATTTT	CASSLALAESTDTQYF
.	TRBV12-3/TRBV12-4	.	TRBJ2-5	TGTGCCAGCAGGAGCGACGCACCCGAAGAGACCCAGTACTTC	CASRSDAPEETQYF
.	TRBV12-3/TRBV12-4	.	TRBJ2-1	TGTGCCAGCGGGCCTTACTTCCGCTCCTACAATGAGCAGTTCTTC	CASGPYFRSYNEQFF
.	TRBV5-1	.	TRBJ1-1	TGCGCCAGCAGCTTGGACGGGGCCACTGAAGCTTTCTTT	CASSLDGATEAFF
few	TRBV6-5	TRBD1	TRBJ2-7	TGTGCCAGCAGACCCGGGACAGCCTCCTACGAGCAGTACTTC	CASRPGTASYEQYF
few	TRBV7-2	.	TRBJ1-3	TGTGCCAGCAGCCCGGGCGCCGTAGGAAACACCATATATTTT	CASSPGAVGNTIYF
few	TRBV5-4	TRBD1	TRBJ2-5	TGTGCCAGCAGTCGCCCAACAGGGGGCATAGAGACCCAGTACTTC	CASSRPTGGIETQYF
.	TRBV9	.	TRBJ2-7	TGTGCCAGCAGCCCATGGGACATAGCGGGCGAGCAGTACTTC	CASSPWDIAGEQYF
.	TRBV29-1	TRBD1	TRBJ1-6	TGCAGCGCCGGGACAGGGGGTAATTCACCCCTCCACTTT	CSAGTGGNSPLHF
.	TRBV7-9	.	TRBJ2-1	TGTGCCAGCAGCCAACAGACGGGGAAAGGGGTCTACAATGAGCAGTTCTTC	CASSQQTGKGVYNEQFF
few	TRBV19	.	TRBJ1-2	TGTGCCAGTAGTAGAGGGGATGGCTACACCTTC	CASSRGDGYTF
.	TRBV7-9	.	TRBJ2-7	TGTGCCAGCAGCTTAGGGGTAACCTACGAGCAGTACTTC	CASSLGVTYEQYF
many	TRBV20-1	TRBD1	TRBJ1-1	TGCAGTGCTAGAGAGGGGTCAGGGGGCGGGAGTGAAGCTTTCTTT	CSAREGSGGGSEAFF
.	TRBV5-4	TRBD1	TRBJ1-2	TGTGCCAGCAGCATTTTGACAGGGACAGGGGGTGACTATGGCTACACCTTC	CASSILTGTGGDYGYTF
many	TRBV21-1	.	TRBJ1-3	TGTGCCAGCACCGAGCGACAGGGTTACTCTGGAAACACCATATATTTT	CASTERQGYSGNTIYF
.	TRBV2	.	TRBJ2-7	TGTGCCAGCAGTGTGGGGACAACCTACGAGCAGTACTTC	CASSVGTTYEQYF
.	TRBV20-1	TRBD2	TRBJ2-2	TGCAGTGCCCGATGGAGCGGGGGTGACACCGGGGAGCTGTTTTTT	CSARWSGGDTGELFF
.	TRBV5-1	TRBD2	TRBJ2-1	TGCGCCAGCAGCGCGGGCCGGGGGGGCGGGACCAATGAGCAGTTCTTC	CASSAGRGGGTNEQFF
few	TRBV19	.	TRBJ2-2	TGTGCCAGTAGTATGGGACGGACCAACACCGGGGAGCTGTTTTTT	CASSMGRTNTGELFF
few	TRBV14	.	TRBJ1-2	TGTGCCAGCAGCCAACAAAACTATGGCTACACCTTC	CASSQQNYGYTF
few	TRBV3-1	.	TRBJ2-1	TGTGCCAGCAGCCAAGTCGGTAATGAGCAGTTCTTC	CASSQVGNEQFF
many	TRBV9	.	TRBJ1-6	TGTGCCAGCAGCGTAGACAGTGGCTCACCCCTCCACTTT	CASSVDSGSPLHF
few	TRBV11-2	TRBD2	TRBJ2-1	TGTGCCAGCAGCTTGGCTAGCGGGAACAATGAGCAGTTCTTC	CASSLASGNNEQFF
.	TRBV2	.	TRBJ2-3	TGTGCCAGCAGTGAATCGGCCCCGGCCCAGGAGTATTTT	CASSESAPAQEYF
.	TRBV6-1	.	TRBJ2-2	TGTGCCAGCAGACAGGGGAACACCGGGGAGCTGTTTTTT	CASRQGNTGELFF
many	TRBV20-1	TRBD1	TRBJ1-2	TGCAGTGCTAGCGTGGGACAGGGGGACTATGGCTACACCTTC	CSASVGQGDYGYTF
many	TRBV29-1	.	TRBJ1-1	TGCAGCGTTGTAGAACAGGGAGGGGACACTGAAGCTTTCTTT	CSVVEQGGDTEAFF
.	TRBV7-9	.	TRBJ2-3	TGTGCCAGCAGCTTTTCAGACAGGCCTAGCACAGATACGCAGTATTTT	CASSFSDRPSTDTQYF
few	TRBV7-3	.	TRBJ2-2	TGTGCCAGCAGCTCCAGGGTAACCGGGGAGCTGTTTTTT	CASSSRVTGELFF
few	TRBV7-9	.	TRBJ1-2	TGTGCCAGCAGCCCTCCAGGGTCCGGCGGCTATGGCTACACCTTC	CASSPPGSGGYGYTF
few	TRBV5-1	.	TRBJ2-2	TGCGCCAGCAGCCCAGGGCTCGCGAACACCGGGGAGCTGTTTTTT	CASSPGLANTGELFF
few	TRBV21-1	.	TRBJ2-3	TGTGCCAGCAGCAACAGGGGAGAGAGGACAGATACGCAGTATTTT	CASSNRGERTDTQYF